This T cell receptor (beta chain) was captured in a study of regulatory T cells in long-lasting Graves disease. Points from the study as a whole: Persistent cases favored TRBV28, TRBJ1-2 and TRBJ2-5.

Germline V gene sequence: CDR1 MNHEY, CDR2 SMNVEV (reference sequence). V was pared by 2 bases and J by 11 bases, with 15 bases between. This CDR3 has 13 residues. This clonotype was seen repeatedly, ten times or more. The antigen is undetermined. Investigators prepared the TCR beta libraries by applying iRepertoire HTBI primers and Arm-PCR of CDR3 regions. In the original workflow: Looking across samples, the authors found roughly 58 TRBV and some 15 TRBJ segments. From the multiplex PCR reads, TCRdb called clonotypes with MiXCR, one entry per CDR3 protein. The V and J calls follow TCRdb's processing rather than the paper's. The table lists a few hundred thousand distinct CDR3 sequences, 12% of them singletons. Regarding time point: newly diagnosed GD, antithyroid drugs for less than 3 months. The TCR library was prepared using RNA isolated from PBMCs. The sample was also reused in another study, on T cells in Graves' hyperthyroidism and ophthalmopathy. From that report: The HTBI primer set served for first-round RT-PCR of the TCR CDR3.

The receptor's source is a woman between 18 and 29 years old with Graves disease. The material was peripheral blood mononuclear cells (PBMCs), obtained at new diagnosis, from a patient treated with antithyroid drugs. This chain joins TRBV27 and TRBJ1-1, with TRBD1 as a possible D gene (5 bases). CDR3 DNA: TGTGCCAGCAGTTTAACGTGGGGCCCGGGGGCTTTCTTT. Translated: CASSLTWGPGAFF.